The sequence of this T cell receptor beta chain was determined in a study of blood T cell repertoires in COVID-19. At the level of the study: The origin of the acute and convalescent COVID-19 samples was the United States, Italy and Spain. PBMCs, B-cell-depleted T cells, or T cells provided the cDNA or gDNA that made up the material.

In the source study's methods: By means of reference gene primer amplification, nucleated cell counts were estimated. The method was immunoSEQ multiplex PCR; TCRdb's version includes in-frame clones alone and lacks a portion of them. V and J calls and clone size are those listed in that table; D and trimming were worked out from the DNA. Of 95,000 to 100,000 clones in the sample, roughly 85% were seen once. The CDR3 extends over 14 amino acids. Trimming left V 5 bases short and J 7 bases short, with 14 bases between. Germline assignment: CDR1 SGHTA and CDR2 FQGNSA. This clone has just a few counts. Sequenced material: peripheral blood. This chain uses TRBV7-2 with TRBJ1-4, with D maybe TRBD1 (6 bases). The source is a woman aged 70-85 years with active or convalescent COVID-19. This CDR3 is CASSVTGWGEKLFF. The CDR3 DNA follows: TGTGCCAGCAGCGTTACAGGGTGGGGTGAAAAACTGTTTTTT.